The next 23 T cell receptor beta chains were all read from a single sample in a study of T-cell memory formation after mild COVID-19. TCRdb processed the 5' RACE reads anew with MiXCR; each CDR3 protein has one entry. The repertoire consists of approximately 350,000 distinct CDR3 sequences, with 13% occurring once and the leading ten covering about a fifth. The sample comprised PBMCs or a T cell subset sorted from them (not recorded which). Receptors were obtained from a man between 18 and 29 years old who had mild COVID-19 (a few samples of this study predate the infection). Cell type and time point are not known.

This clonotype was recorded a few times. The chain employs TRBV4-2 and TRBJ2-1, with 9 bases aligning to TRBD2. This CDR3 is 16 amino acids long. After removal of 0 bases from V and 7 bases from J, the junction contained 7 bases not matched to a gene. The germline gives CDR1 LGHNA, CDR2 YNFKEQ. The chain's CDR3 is CASSQDPSGGHNEQFF. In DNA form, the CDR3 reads TGTGCCAGCAGCCAAGATCCGAGCGGGGGGCATAATGAGCAGTTCTTC.

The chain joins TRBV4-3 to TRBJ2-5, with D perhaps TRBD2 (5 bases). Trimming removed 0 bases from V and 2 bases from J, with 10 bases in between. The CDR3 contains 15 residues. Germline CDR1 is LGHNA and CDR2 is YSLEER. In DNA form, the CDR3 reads TGCGCCAGCAGCCAAGAGGCGCGGGCACAAGAGACCCAGTACTTC. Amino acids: CASSQEARAQETQYF.

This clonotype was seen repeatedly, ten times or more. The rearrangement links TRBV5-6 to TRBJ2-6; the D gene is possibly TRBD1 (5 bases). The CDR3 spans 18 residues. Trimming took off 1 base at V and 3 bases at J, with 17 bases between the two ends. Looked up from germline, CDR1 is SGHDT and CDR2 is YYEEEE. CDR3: CASSLLGRVGIGANVLTF. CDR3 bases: TGTGCCAGCAGCTTGCTAGGCAGGGTGGGAATTGGGGCCAACGTCCTGACTTTC.

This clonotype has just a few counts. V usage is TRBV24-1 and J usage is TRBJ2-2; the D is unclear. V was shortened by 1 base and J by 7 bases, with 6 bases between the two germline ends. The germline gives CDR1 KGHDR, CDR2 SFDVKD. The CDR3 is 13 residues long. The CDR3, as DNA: TGTGCCACCAGTGATTTAGAATTCGGGGAGCTGTTTTTT. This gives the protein CATSDLEFGELFF.

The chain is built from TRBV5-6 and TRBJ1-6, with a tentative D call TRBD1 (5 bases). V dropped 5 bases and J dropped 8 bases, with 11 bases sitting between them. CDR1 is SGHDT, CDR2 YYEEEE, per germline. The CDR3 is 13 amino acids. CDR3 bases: TGTGCCAGCAGACCTCTGGGGGATTCACCCCTCCACTTT. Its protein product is CASRPLGDSPLHF.

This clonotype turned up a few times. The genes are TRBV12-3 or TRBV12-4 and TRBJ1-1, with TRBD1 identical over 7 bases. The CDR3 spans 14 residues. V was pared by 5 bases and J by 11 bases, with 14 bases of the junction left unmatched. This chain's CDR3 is CASSPPNWTGVAFF. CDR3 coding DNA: TGTGCCAGCAGTCCGCCCAATTGGACAGGCGTGGCTTTCTTT.

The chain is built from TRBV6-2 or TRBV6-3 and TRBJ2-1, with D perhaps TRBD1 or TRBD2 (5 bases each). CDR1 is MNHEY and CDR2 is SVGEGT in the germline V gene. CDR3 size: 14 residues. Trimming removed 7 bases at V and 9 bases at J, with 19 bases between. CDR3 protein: CASTQGTGAGEQFF. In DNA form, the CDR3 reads TGTGCCAGCACCCAGGGAACCGGGGCGGGTGAGCAGTTCTTC.

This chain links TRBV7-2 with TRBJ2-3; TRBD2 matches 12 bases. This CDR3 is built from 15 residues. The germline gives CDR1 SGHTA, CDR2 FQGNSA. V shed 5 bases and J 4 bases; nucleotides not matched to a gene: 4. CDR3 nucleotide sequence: TGTGCCAGCAGCCCTCTAGCGGGGGGGCCAGATACGCAGTATTTT. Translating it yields CASSPLAGGPDTQYF.

CDR3 region: CSAQWTGEDTQYF. The CDR3 nucleotides are TGCAGTGCTCAGTGGACAGGGGAAGATACGCAGTATTTT. This rearrangement joins TRBV20-1 to TRBJ2-3; 9 bases map to TRBD1. CDR1 DFQATT and CDR2 SNEGSKA come from the germline V gene (reference sequence). V shed 5 bases, J shed 5 bases, and the junction held 5 bases outside the gene matches. The CDR3 totals 13 residues.

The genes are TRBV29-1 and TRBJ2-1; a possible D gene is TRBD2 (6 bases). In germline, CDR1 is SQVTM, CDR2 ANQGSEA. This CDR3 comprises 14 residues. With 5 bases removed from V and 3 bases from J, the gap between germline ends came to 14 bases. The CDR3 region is CSVMGGVGYNEQFF. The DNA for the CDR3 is TGCAGCGTTATGGGGGGAGTGGGCTACAATGAGCAGTTCTTC.

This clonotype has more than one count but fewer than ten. The CDR3 sequence is CASSRQGGDGYTF. As DNA, the CDR3 is TGTGCCAGCAGCAGGCAGGGGGGGGATGGCTACACCTTC. This chain links TRBV7-2 with TRBJ1-2; 7 bases line up with TRBD1. The CDR3 is made up of 13 amino acids. Germline lookup yields CDR1 SGHTA and CDR2 FQGNSA. V lost 5 bases to trimming and J lost 6 bases; unmatched junction nucleotides: 6.

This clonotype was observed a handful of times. CDR3 coding DNA: TGTGCCAGCAGCTCCGTCCAAGAGACCCAGTACTTC. This gives the protein CASSSVQETQYF. The chain carries TRBV7-8 and TRBJ2-5; unclear D gene. Trimming shortened V by 4 bases and J by 1 base, and 4 bases separated the two germline ends. The CDR3 runs to 12 residues. The germline V gene has CDR1 SGHVS and CDR2 FQNEAQ. The full variable domain, its missing parts supplied by reference TRBV7-8 and TRBJ2-5, is GAGVSQSPRYKVAKRGQDVALRCDPISGHVSLFWYQQALGQGPEFLTYFQNEAQLDKSGLPSDRFFAERPEGSVSTLKIQRTQQEDSAVYLCASSSVQETQYFGPGTRLLVL.

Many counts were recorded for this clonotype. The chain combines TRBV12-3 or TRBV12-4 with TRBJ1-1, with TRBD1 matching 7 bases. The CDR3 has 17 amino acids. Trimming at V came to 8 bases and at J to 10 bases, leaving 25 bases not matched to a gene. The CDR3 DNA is TGTGCCAGCCGAACCTACGACATTACAGGGGCAAAATATGGAGCTTTCTTT. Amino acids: CASRTYDITGAKYGAFF.

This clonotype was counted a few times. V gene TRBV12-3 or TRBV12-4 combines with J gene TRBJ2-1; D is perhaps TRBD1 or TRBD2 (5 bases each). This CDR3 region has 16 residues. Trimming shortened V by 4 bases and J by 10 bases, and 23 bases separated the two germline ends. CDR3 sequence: CASSSSSGRGRGEQFF. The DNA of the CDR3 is TGTGCCAGCAGTTCCTCTTCGGGACGGGGACGGGGAGAGCAGTTCTTC.

CDR3 DNA: TGTGCCAGCAGTTTAAACTTCGGGGGGACCTCCTACAATGAGCAGTTCTTC. This gives the protein CASSLNFGGTSYNEQFF. V and J are TRBV6-2 or TRBV6-3 and TRBJ2-1; TRBD2 matches 7 bases. With 4 bases clipped from V and 0 bases from J, the junction kept 9 bases outside the gene matches. This CDR3 region has 17 residues. Germline V gives CDR1 MNHEY, CDR2 SVGEGT.

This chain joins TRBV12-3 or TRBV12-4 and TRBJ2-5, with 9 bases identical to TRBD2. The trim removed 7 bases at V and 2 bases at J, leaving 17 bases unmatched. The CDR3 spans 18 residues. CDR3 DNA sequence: TGTGCCAGCACCCCCGGGGTAGCGGGGGTAAGAGGGCAAGAGACCCAGTACTTC. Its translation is CASTPGVAGVRGQETQYF.

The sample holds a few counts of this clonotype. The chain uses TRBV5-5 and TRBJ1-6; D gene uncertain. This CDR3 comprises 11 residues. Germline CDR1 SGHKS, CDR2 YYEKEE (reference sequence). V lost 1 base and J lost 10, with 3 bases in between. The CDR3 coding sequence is TGTGCCAGCAGCTTGTCCTCACCCCTCCACTTT. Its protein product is CASSLSSPLHF. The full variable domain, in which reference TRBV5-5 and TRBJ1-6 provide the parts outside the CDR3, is DAGVTQSPTHLIKTRGQQVTLRCSPISGHKSVSWYQQVLGQGPQFIFQYYEKEERGRGNFPDRFSARQFPNYSSELNVNALLLGDSALYLCASSLSSPLHFGNGTRLTVT.

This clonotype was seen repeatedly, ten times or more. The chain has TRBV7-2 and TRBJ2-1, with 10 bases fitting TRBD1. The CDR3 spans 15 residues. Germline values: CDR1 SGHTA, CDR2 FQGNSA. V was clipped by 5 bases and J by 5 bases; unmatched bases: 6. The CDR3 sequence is CASSRDRGSHNEQFF. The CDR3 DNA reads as TGTGCCAGCAGCCGGGACAGGGGCTCACACAATGAGCAGTTCTTC.

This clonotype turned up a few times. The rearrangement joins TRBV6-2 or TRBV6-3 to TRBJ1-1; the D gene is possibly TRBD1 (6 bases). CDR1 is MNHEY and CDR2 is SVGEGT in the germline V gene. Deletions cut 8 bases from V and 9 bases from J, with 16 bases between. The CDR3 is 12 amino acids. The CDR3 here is CASGQSTGQAFF. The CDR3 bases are TGTGCCAGCGGTCAATCGACAGGCCAAGCTTTCTTT.

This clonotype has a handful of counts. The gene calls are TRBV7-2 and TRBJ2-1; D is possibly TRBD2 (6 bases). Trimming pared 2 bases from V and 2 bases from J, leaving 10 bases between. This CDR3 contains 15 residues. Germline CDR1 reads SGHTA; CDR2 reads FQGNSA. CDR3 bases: TGTGCCAGCAGCTTAACGGGGGAAACCTACAATGAGCAGTTCTTC. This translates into CASSLTGETYNEQFF.

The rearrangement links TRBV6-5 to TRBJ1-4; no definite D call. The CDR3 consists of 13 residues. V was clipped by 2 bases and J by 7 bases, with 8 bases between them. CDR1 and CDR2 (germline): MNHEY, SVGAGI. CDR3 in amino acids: CASSYGSGEKLFF. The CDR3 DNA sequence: TGTGCCAGCAGTTACGGGTCGGGTGAAAAACTGTTTTTT.

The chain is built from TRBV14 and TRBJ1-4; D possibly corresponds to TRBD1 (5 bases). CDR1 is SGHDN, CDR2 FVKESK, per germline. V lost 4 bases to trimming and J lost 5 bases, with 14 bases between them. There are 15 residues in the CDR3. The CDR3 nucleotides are TGTGCCAGCAGCCTACGGGACGCATGGAATGAAAAACTGTTTTTT. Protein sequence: CASSLRDAWNEKLFF.

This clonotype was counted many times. As DNA, the CDR3 is TGCGCCAGCAGCCAACGCGTCAATCAGCCCCAGCATTTT. This encodes CASSQRVNQPQHF. The rearrangement uses TRBV4-1 and TRBJ1-5; D is ambiguous. The germline V and J ends were trimmed by 2 bases and 3 bases, with 5 bases remaining between them. The CDR3 has 13 residues. CDR1 MGHRA and CDR2 YSYEKL come from the germline V gene.